This TCR beta chain was sequenced for a study of T cell changes during pregnancy in multiple sclerosis. The table came from immunoSEQ multiplex PCR; TCRdb's copy has only in-frame clones and leaves some out. The sample gives about 120,000 clones, around 93% of which show up once; 6.2% is in the top ten. This TCR came from a female donor with multiple sclerosis, enrolled in a pregnancy study. The sequenced sample was peripheral blood, obtained before pregnancy.

The chain's CDR3 is CASSLVQGAGNTIYF. CDR3 coding DNA: TGTGCCAGCAGCTTGGTTCAGGGCGCGGGAAACACCATATATTTT. The chain combines TRBV5-5 with TRBJ1-3; D might be TRBD1 (5 bases). The CDR3 runs 15 residues. Trimming left V 0 bases short and J 4 bases short, with 11 bases between. Germline V gives CDR1 SGHKS, CDR2 YYEKEE (reference sequence).